This paragraph covers one TCR beta chain sequence. CDR3 size: 16 residues. The V gene lost 5 bases and the J gene lost 4 bases, with 18 bases spanning the gap. The germline CDR1 and CDR2 sequences are SEHNR and FQNEAQ (reference sequence). The repertoire was sequenced with immunoSEQ multiplex PCR; TCRdb's copy has only in-frame clones and lacks some. The repertoire includes several thousand clones, 75% to 90% of them detected once, and almost 6% sits in the top ten. The sample comes from a study of immune evolution from preneoplasia to lung adenocarcinoma. Turning to the study itself: HLA loss of heterozygosity: over 5.5% AIS, about 15% MIA, more than 25% ADC, none AAH.

Patient tissue came from resections in Japan or China, 2014–2017. The receptor comes from a person aged 70 to 85 with lung adenocarcinoma. Sequencing input: FFPE minimally invasive lung adenocarcinoma tissue. The rearrangement joins TRBV7-9 to TRBJ1-5; a possible D gene is TRBD1 (5 bases). CDR3 region: CASSLSGAAGNQPQHF. CDR3 DNA: TGTGCCAGCAGCCTCTCCGGGGCCGCGGGGAATCAGCCCCAGCATTTT.